The present T cell receptor (beta chain) was sequenced within a study of OX40 agonist ivuxolimab in advanced cancers. Study-wide context: Patients undergoing dose escalation presented with hepatocellular carcinoma, melanoma, renal cell or head and neck cancer. Three patients responded partially, comprising one with hepatocellular carcinoma and two with cutaneous melanoma.

Study-wide results and limits: No antigen was identified for the clonally expanded peripheral T cells.

Concerning this clone itself: The target antigen is unknown.

Assay: immunoSEQ multiplex PCR; the TCRdb copy retains only in-frame clones and omits some. The sample includes about 67,000 clones, 82% of them seen just once. Samples were taken at baseline and on day 1 of cycles 4 and 7. From germline, CDR1 is MDHEN and CDR2 SYDVKM. V shed 1 base and J shed 2 bases, with 15 bases lying between them. The CDR3 sequence is 17 residues long. This sequence originates from an adult with an advanced solid tumor such as melanoma, head and neck, liver or kidney cancer. The chain couples TRBV28 to TRBJ1-5; D is perhaps TRBD1 (5 bases). Material: CD4+ or CD8+ T cells sorted from blood, obtained in a trial of the OX40 agonist ivuxolimab. The CDR3 DNA is TGTGCCAGCAGTTTATACCAGGGAACAACGGGCAATCAGCCCCAGCATTTT. Its protein is CASSLYQGTTGNQPQHF.